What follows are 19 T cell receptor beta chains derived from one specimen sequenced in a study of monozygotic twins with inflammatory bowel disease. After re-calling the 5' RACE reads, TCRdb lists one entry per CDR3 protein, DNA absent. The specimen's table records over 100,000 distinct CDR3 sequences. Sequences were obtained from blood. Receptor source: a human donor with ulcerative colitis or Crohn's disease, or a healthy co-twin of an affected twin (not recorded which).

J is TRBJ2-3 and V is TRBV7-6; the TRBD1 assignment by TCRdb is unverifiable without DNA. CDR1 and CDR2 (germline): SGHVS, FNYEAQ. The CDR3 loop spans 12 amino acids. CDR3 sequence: CASSLGGITQYF.

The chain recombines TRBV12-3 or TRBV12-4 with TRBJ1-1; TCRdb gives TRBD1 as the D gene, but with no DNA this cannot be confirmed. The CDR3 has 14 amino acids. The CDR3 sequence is CASSLGQGITEAFF.

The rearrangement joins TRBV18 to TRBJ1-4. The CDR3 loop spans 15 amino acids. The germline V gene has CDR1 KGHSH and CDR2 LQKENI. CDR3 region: CASSPRENRNEKLFF.

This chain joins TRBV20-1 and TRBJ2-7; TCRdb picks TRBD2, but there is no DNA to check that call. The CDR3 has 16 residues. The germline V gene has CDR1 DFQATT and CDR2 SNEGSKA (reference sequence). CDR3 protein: CSARDLGPSKNYEQYF.

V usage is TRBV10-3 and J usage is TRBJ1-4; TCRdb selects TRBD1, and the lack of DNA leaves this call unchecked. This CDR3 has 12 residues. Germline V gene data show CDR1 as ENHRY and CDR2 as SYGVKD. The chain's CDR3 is CATGQPNEKPFF.

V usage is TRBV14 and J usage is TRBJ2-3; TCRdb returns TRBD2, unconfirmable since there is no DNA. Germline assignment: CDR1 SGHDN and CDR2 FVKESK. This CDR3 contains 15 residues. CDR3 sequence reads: CASSPGRRGTDTQYF.

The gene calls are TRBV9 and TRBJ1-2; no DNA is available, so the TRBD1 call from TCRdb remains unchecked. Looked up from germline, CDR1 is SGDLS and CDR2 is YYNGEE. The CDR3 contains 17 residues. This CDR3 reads CASSVRVDRGTDYGYTF.

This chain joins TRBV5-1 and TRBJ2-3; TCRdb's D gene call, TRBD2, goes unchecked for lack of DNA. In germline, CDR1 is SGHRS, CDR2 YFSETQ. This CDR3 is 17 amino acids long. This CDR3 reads CASSLAPSGVSTDTQYF.

This CDR3 reads CSASPQTGLPLHF. The gene calls are TRBV20-1 and TRBJ1-6; no DNA is available, so the TRBD1 call from TCRdb remains unchecked. The CDR3 length is 13 residues. CDR1 and CDR2 from the germline V gene are DFQATT and SNEGSKA (reference sequence).

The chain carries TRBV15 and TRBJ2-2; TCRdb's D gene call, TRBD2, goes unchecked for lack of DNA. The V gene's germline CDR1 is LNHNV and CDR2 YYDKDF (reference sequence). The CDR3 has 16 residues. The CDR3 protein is CATSREAGENTGELFF.

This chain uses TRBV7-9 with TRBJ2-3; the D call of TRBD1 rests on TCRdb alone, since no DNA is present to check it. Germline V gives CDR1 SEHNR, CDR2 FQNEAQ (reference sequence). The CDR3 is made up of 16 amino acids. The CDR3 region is CASSLGLGGSTDTQYF.

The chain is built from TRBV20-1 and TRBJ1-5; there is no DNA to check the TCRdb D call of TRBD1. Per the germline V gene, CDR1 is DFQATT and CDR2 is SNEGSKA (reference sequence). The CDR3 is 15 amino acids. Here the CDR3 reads CSARDGQGGNQPQHF.

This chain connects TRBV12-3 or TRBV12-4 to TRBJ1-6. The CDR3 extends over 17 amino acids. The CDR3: CASSLDWEGTYNSPLHF.

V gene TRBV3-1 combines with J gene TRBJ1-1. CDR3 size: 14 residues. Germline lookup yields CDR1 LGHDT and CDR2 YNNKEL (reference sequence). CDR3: CASTQGPVNTEAFF.

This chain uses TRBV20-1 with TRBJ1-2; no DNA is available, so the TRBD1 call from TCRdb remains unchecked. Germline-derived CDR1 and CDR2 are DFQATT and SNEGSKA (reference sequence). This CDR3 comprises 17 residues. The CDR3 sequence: CSARSTGGAFGDYGYTF.

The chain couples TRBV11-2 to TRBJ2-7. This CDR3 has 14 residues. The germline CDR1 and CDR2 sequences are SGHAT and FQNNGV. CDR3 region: CASSLLPPTYEQYF.

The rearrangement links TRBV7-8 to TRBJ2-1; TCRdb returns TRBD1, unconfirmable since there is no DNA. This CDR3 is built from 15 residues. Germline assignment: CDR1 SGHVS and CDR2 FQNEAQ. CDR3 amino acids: CASSLAGQGIREQFF.

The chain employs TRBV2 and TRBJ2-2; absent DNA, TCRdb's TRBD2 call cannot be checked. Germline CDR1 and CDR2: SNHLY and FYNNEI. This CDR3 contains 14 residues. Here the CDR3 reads CASNGLEDTGELFF.

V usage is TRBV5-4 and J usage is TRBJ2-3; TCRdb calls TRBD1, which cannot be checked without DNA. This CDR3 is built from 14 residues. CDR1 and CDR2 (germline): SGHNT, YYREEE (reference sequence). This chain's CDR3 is CASSLSPLADTQYF.